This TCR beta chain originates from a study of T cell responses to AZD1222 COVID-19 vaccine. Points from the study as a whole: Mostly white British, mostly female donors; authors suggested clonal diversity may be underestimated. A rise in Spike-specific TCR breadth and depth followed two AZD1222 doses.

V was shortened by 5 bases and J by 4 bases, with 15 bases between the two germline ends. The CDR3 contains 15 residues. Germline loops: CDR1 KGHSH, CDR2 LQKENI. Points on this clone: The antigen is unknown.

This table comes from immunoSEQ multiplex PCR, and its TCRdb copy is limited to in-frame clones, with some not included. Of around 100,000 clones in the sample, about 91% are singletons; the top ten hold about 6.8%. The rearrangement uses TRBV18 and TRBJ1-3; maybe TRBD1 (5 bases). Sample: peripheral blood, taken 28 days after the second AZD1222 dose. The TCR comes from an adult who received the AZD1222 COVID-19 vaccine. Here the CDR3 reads CASSTNGAIGNTIYF. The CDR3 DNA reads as TGTGCCAGCTCAACAAATGGGGCGATCGGAAACACCATATATTTT.